This TCR beta chain was identified during a study of T cell responses to AZD1222 COVID-19 vaccine. The CDR3 spans 16 residues. Trimming removed 7 bases from V and 0 bases from J; junction bases left unmatched: 4. Per germline, CDR1 SEHNR and CDR2 FQNEAQ (reference sequence). The method was immunoSEQ multiplex PCR; TCRdb's version includes in-frame clones alone and lacks a portion of them. Here the sample spans about 140,000 clones, around 90% being singletons. This TCR derives from an adult in good health. The sample was peripheral blood, taken on day 0 of AZD1222 vaccination. The rearrangement links TRBV7-9 to TRBJ1-6; 9 nucleotides agree with TRBD1. DNA for the CDR3: TGTGCCAGCAAAACAGGGGGCCTCTCCTATAATTCACCCCTCCACTTT. Translating it yields CASKTGGLSYNSPLHF.